One TCR beta chain is described in this entry. Its cognate antigen is unknown. The PCR contained 60 Vbeta and 13 Jbeta primers. Clones were sequenced by immunoSEQ multiplex PCR, and TCRdb holds only the in-frame ones, with some missing. The sample shows 200,000 to 250,000 clones, and 1.1% sits with its ten largest clones. V dropped 1 base and J dropped 3 bases, with 13 bases sitting between them. Germline V gene data show CDR1 as SGHNT and CDR2 as YENEEA. The CDR3 runs 15 residues. The data were taken from a study of cytomegalovirus exposure and HLA in healthy donors. Findings and limits, study-wide: Other equally common chains were less clonally expanded than HLA-associated TCR beta chains, a later analysis showed. Among the most significant clusters, several appeared linked to common viral pathogens in a later analysis. V- and J-gene trimming in TCR beta was tied to a missense DCLRE1C variant by an analysis performed later.

This sequence originates from a girl aged 2-10 years in good health and CMV-seropositive. The V and J genes are TRBV11-3 and TRBJ2-7; D ambiguous. Material: PBMCs. CDR3 in DNA: TGTGCCAGCAGCTTAGGGGCAGAGCCGCACTACGAGCAGTACTTC. As protein: CASSLGAEPHYEQYF.